The sample holds a few counts of the clone carrying this T cell receptor beta chain. What it binds is not known. The record originates from a study of CD8 T cells in ankylosing spondylitis. TCRdb re-analysed the 5' RACE reads in MiXCR, keeping a single row per CDR3 protein. The data contain about 440,000 distinct CDR3 sequences, more than 15% of them singletons. Study conclusions and caveats: Ankylosing spondylitis blood appeared to carry a characteristic TCR beta motif of fewer than 10 highly homologous variants. Existing reports had already noted some motif variants in reactive arthritis synovial fluid and blood.

Sequencing was done on a sample of blood, either unsorted or a sorted T cell fraction (not recorded which). The TCR comes from a male donor with ankylosing spondylitis.

In DNA form, the CDR3 reads TGTGCCAGCAGCTTGCGGGGGTCCTCTGGCTATGGCTACACCTTC. Protein: CASSLRGSSGYGYTF. This chain links TRBV5-8 with TRBJ1-2; TRBD1 might be the D (5 bases). The germline CDR1 and CDR2 sequences are SGHTS and YDEGEE. Trimming stripped 1 base from V and 4 bases from J, with 14 bases between. This CDR3 has 15 amino acids.